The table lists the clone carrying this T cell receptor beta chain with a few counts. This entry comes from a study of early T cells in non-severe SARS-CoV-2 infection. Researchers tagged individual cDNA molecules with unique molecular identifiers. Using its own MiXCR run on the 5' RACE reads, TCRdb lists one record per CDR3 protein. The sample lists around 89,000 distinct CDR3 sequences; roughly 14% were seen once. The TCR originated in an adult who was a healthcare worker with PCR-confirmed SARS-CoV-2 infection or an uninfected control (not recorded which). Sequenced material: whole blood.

The CDR3 DNA sequence: TGTGCCAGCAGCTCGCCCCAGGGACTAATCTTCCCTGGGGCCAACGTCCTGACTTTC. Its protein product is CASSSPQGLIFPGANVLTF. The rearrangement uses TRBV5-4 and TRBJ2-6, with TRBD2 identical over 7 bases. The CDR3 consists of 19 residues. CDR1 is SGHNT, CDR2 YYREEE, per germline (reference sequence). Trimming took 3 bases from V and 2 from J; bases not matched to a gene: 14.